Following are 30 T cell receptor beta chains from one sample sequenced in a study of CD8 T cells in ankylosing spondylitis. TCRdb analysed the 5' RACE reads with MiXCR anew, one entry per CDR3 protein. The data hold 150,000 to 200,000 distinct CDR3 sequences, with about 17% observed a single time. The sequencing sample was made of blood, either unsorted or a sorted T cell fraction (not recorded which). Receptors were obtained from a male donor with ankylosing spondylitis or in good health (not recorded which).

This clonotype was recorded at least ten times. The gene calls are TRBV29-1 and TRBJ1-1, with D maybe TRBD1 (5 bases). The CDR3 is 13 amino acids. The ends were cut back, 4 bases at V and 0 bases at J, with 9 bases in the middle. CDR1 and CDR2 from the germline V gene are SQVTM and ANQGSEA. The chain's CDR3 is CSVGGRMNTEAFF. The DNA of the CDR3 is TGCAGCGTTGGGGGCAGGATGAACACTGAAGCTTTCTTT.

This clonotype was detected many times. V usage is TRBV12-3 or TRBV12-4 and J usage is TRBJ2-7; D may correspond to TRBD1 or TRBD2 (6 bases each). There are 13 residues in the CDR3. Trimming left V 9 bases short and J 0 bases short, with 12 bases between. CDR3 in amino acids: CASTGRGSYEQYF. CDR3 bases: TGTGCCAGTACAGGGCGGGGCTCCTACGAGCAGTACTTC.

This clonotype was counted between two and nine times. The chain carries TRBV6-1 and TRBJ1-1; 7 bases line up with TRBD1. The J segment lost 5 bases and the V segment lost 6 bases, leaving 6 bases of the junction unmatched. This CDR3 has 13 amino acids. Germline CDR1 MNHNS, CDR2 SASEGT. Written as DNA, the CDR3 is TGTGCCAGCAGAAGGACAGGAGGAACTGAAGCTTTCTTT. Translation gives CASRRTGGTEAFF.

This clonotype has at least ten counts. V gene TRBV5-1 combines with J gene TRBJ1-2, with D perhaps matching TRBD1 (5 bases). Trimming cost V 0 bases and J 4 bases, with 13 bases left between them. Germline-derived CDR1 and CDR2 are SGHRS and YFSETQ. The CDR3 contains 15 residues. The DNA for the CDR3 is TGCGCCAGCAGCTTGGATGCAGGGAAGGGCTATGGCTACACCTTC. Its protein product is CASSLDAGKGYGYTF.

This clonotype came up once. The rearrangement uses TRBV24-1 and TRBJ2-1; D is unclear. Trimming pared 6 bases from V and 0 bases from J, leaving 8 bases between. Germline CDR1 KGHDR, CDR2 SFDVKD. The CDR3 is 14 residues long. The CDR3 sequence is CATSTQSSYNEQFF. Here the CDR3 DNA reads TGTGCCACCAGTACCCAGAGCTCCTACAATGAGCAGTTCTTC.

The CDR3 reads CASSPQQSSYNSPLHF. The CDR3 region has the DNA TGTGCCAGCTCACCTCAGCAGAGCTCCTATAATTCACCCCTCCACTTT. This chain links TRBV18 with TRBJ1-6, with D unresolved. The CDR3 is 16 amino acids. The germline V and J ends were trimmed by 3 bases and 0 bases, with 9 bases remaining between them. Per the germline V gene, CDR1 is KGHSH and CDR2 is LQKENI.

This clonotype turned up a few times. This chain joins TRBV12-3 or TRBV12-4 and TRBJ1-1, with D possibly being TRBD1 (5 bases). The CDR3 consists of 14 residues. Trimming stripped 2 bases from V and 8 bases from J, with 15 bases between. CDR3 amino acids: CASSLIEVTDEAFF. The CDR3 coding sequence is TGTGCCAGCAGTTTAATTGAAGTGACAGACGAAGCTTTCTTT.

This clonotype was seen ten or more times. The chain is built from TRBV18 and TRBJ2-3, with unresolved D. Germline loops: CDR1 KGHSH, CDR2 LQKENI. Trimming shortened V by 0 bases and J by 6 bases, and 10 bases separated the two germline ends. CDR3 length: 14 residues. CDR3 bases: TGTGCCAGCTCACCACCGATTCGTGCTGATACGCAGTATTTT. The encoded protein is CASSPPIRADTQYF.

A few counts support this clonotype. V usage is TRBV29-1 and J usage is TRBJ2-5; 8 nucleotides line up with TRBD2. The CDR3 is 14 amino acids. The junction had 6 bases not matched to a gene; V was cut back by 5 bases and J by 1 base. Per the germline V gene, CDR1 is SQVTM and CDR2 is ANQGSEA. The DNA of the CDR3 is TGCAGCGTTCCCAGCGGGGGAACCCAAGAGACCCAGTACTTC. Its translation: CSVPSGGTQETQYF.

This clonotype was found many times. The chain carries TRBV10-3 and TRBJ2-2; a weak D match, TRBD2 (5 bases). This CDR3 has 13 residues. Germline V gene lookup returns CDR1 ENHRY and CDR2 SYGVKD. With 3 bases removed from V and 5 bases from J, the gap between germline ends came to 7 bases. CDR3 bases: TGTGCCATCAGTGAAGGGAGAACCGGGGAGCTGTTTTTT. This translates into CAISEGRTGELFF.

This clonotype was counted many times. This chain uses TRBV12-3 or TRBV12-4 with TRBJ2-7; 11 bases are shared with TRBD2. Trimming cost V 6 bases and J 2 bases; bases outside gene matches: 3. This CDR3 has 14 residues. CDR3 bases: TGTGCCAGCAGGACTAGCGGGGTCACCTACGAGCAGTACTTC. It encodes CASRTSGVTYEQYF.

V is TRBV7-2 and J is TRBJ2-7, with 11 bases aligning to TRBD1. The V gene's germline CDR1 is SGHTA and CDR2 FQGNSA. The CDR3 runs to 15 residues. J gave up 2 bases and V 4 bases, and 4 bases lay outside the gene matches. DNA of the CDR3: TGTGCCAGCAGCTACCGGGACAGGGGGGCCTACGAGCAGTACTTC. Its protein is CASSYRDRGAYEQYF.

This clonotype was picked up many times. This chain links TRBV7-8 with TRBJ2-4; 12 bases line up with TRBD2. J was trimmed by 1 base and V by 1 base; bases with no gene match: 5. From germline, CDR1 is SGHVS and CDR2 FQNEAQ. The CDR3 contains 18 residues. In DNA form, the CDR3 reads TGTGCCAGCAGCTTAGAGACTAGCGGGAGCCTGGCCAAAAACATTCAGTACTTC. Translated, it gives CASSLETSGSLAKNIQYF.

At least ten counts were recorded for this clonotype. The chain joins TRBV2 to TRBJ2-3; unclear D gene. CDR1 and CDR2 (germline): SNHLY, FYNNEI. The V end lost 5 bases, the J end lost 0 bases, and 6 bases lay between the germline ends. The CDR3 is 13 amino acids. CDR3 coding DNA: TGTGCCAGCAGTCCCGCAAGCACAGATACGCAGTATTTT. Translated: CASSPASTDTQYF.

This clonotype showed up just a few times. The V gene is TRBV30, the J gene TRBJ2-1; D remains ambiguous. The length of the CDR3 is 13 residues. Per the germline V gene, CDR1 is GTSNPN and CDR2 is SVGIG (reference sequence). The V end lost 1 base, the J end lost 6 bases, and 10 bases lay between the germline ends. The CDR3 region is CAWSGLLGNEQFF. CDR3 bases: TGTGCCTGGAGTGGATTATTGGGCAATGAGCAGTTCTTC.

In its sample, this clonotype was seen many times. V usage is TRBV9 and J usage is TRBJ2-1; D is possibly TRBD2 (6 bases). V was pared by 3 bases and J by 2 bases, with 9 bases between. The CDR3 spans 14 residues. Per the germline V gene, CDR1 is SGDLS and CDR2 is YYNGEE. Here the CDR3 reads CASSGGEAYNEQFF. In DNA form, the CDR3 reads TGTGCCAGCAGCGGGGGGGAGGCCTACAATGAGCAGTTCTTC. The full variable domain, in which reference TRBV9 and TRBJ2-1 provide the parts outside the CDR3, is DSGVTQTPKHLITATGQRVTLRCSPRSGDLSVYWYQQSLDQGLQFLIQYYNGEERAKGNILERFSAQQFPDLHSELNLSSLELGDSALYFCASSGGEAYNEQFFGPGTRLTVL.

This clonotype was counted ten times or more. The chain joins TRBV5-1 to TRBJ2-2, with D possibly matching TRBD1 (6 bases). Trimming left V 4 bases short and J 3 bases short, with 13 bases between. The germline V gene encodes CDR1 SGHRS and CDR2 YFSETQ. This CDR3 is 15 amino acids long. CDR3 in DNA: TGCGCCAGCAGCGCTAGACAGGACTACACCGGGGAGCTGTTTTTT. Encoded protein: CASSARQDYTGELFF.

This clonotype was detected ten times or more. The J gene is TRBJ1-2, the V gene TRBV12-3 or TRBV12-4; possible D gene TRBD1, 5 bases. The germline V and J ends were trimmed by 3 bases and 7 bases, with 12 bases remaining between them. This CDR3 comprises 13 residues. This CDR3 reads CASSFRGTGGYTF. In nucleotides, the CDR3 is TGTGCCAGCAGTTTTCGGGGAACAGGTGGCTACACCTTC.

This chain connects TRBV3-1 to TRBJ2-2; D is perhaps TRBD1 or TRBD2 (6 bases each). From germline, CDR1 is LGHDT and CDR2 YNNKEL (reference sequence). V gave up 8 bases and J gave up 1 base, with 14 bases separating them. The CDR3 loop spans 15 amino acids. This chain's CDR3 is CASCRGQLNTGELFF. Written as DNA, the CDR3 is TGTGCCAGCTGCCGGGGGCAGCTGAACACCGGGGAGCTGTTTTTT.

This clonotype appeared many times. The J gene is TRBJ2-5, the V gene TRBV10-3; possibly TRBD2 for D (6 bases). This CDR3 comprises 12 residues. Germline loops: CDR1 ENHRY, CDR2 SYGVKD. V gave up 3 bases and J gave up 7 bases, with 9 bases separating them. This CDR3 is CAISEEGGTQYF. The CDR3 nucleotides are TGTGCCATCAGTGAAGAGGGAGGGACCCAGTACTTC.

This chain links TRBV3-1 with TRBJ2-3; D gene unclear. The CDR3 is 16 residues long. Trimming took 0 bases from V and 0 from J, leaving 10 bases between them. Germline CDR1 reads LGHDT; CDR2 reads YNNKEL (reference sequence). This chain's CDR3 is CASSQDITSSTDTQYF. The DNA for the CDR3 is TGTGCCAGCAGCCAAGATATAACATCTAGCACAGATACGCAGTATTTT.

This rearrangement joins TRBV27 to TRBJ1-1; D unresolved. The V and J ends lost 7 bases and 3 bases respectively, with 12 bases between them. Germline V lookup: CDR1 MNHEY, CDR2 SMNVEV (reference sequence). This CDR3 contains 13 residues. CDR3 region: CASMVAGYTEAFF. CDR3 nucleotides: TGTGCCAGCATGGTGGCGGGATACACTGAAGCTTTCTTT.

This clonotype was seen just once. The chain joins TRBV18 to TRBJ2-7; D unresolved. The CDR3 is made up of 13 amino acids. The V gene lost 2 bases and the J gene lost 3 bases, with 8 bases spanning the gap. Germline V gene lookup returns CDR1 KGHSH and CDR2 LQKENI. CDR3 sequence (DNA): TGTGCCAGCTCACCAAACAGATACTACGAGCAGTACTTC. This codes for CASSPNRYYEQYF.

This clonotype has only a few counts. The chain links TRBV6-4 to TRBJ2-1, with D perhaps TRBD1 (5 bases). The length of the CDR3 is 15 residues. Trimming took 2 bases from V and 0 from J, leaving 8 bases between them. The germline V gene encodes CDR1 MRHNA and CDR2 SNTAGT. The CDR3 reads CASSDQGSSYNEQFF. CDR3 DNA: TGTGCCAGCAGTGACCAGGGAAGCTCCTACAATGAGCAGTTCTTC.

The genes are TRBV3-1 and TRBJ2-1, with 8 bases lining up with TRBD2. V was pared by 5 bases and J by 0 bases, with 15 bases of the junction left unmatched. Germline-derived CDR1 and CDR2 are LGHDT and YNNKEL (reference sequence). The CDR3 is 19 residues long. The CDR3 DNA reads TGTGCCAGCAGCTCCCTAGGGGGAGCGGGAGAGGGCTCCTACAATGAGCAGTTCTTC. As protein: CASSSLGGAGEGSYNEQFF.

This rearrangement joins TRBV20-1 to TRBJ2-6, with D hard to call. Germline-derived CDR1 and CDR2 are DFQATT and SNEGSKA (reference sequence). V was trimmed by 1 base and J by 0 bases, leaving 7 bases between them. The CDR3 totals 15 residues. The CDR3 region is CSARGGSSGANVLTF. As DNA, the CDR3 is TGCAGTGCTAGAGGGGGAAGCTCTGGGGCCAACGTCCTGACTTTC.

This clonotype appeared many times. This chain connects TRBV6-1 to TRBJ2-7, with 11 bases identical to TRBD1. The CDR3 is made up of 14 amino acids. Germline trimming cut 5 bases from V and 5 bases from J; bases unmatched to any gene: 5. Germline lookup yields CDR1 MNHNS and CDR2 SASEGT. DNA for the CDR3: TGTGCCAGCAGTCGCCGGGACAGGGGGGACGAGCAGTACTTC. Translation gives CASSRRDRGDEQYF.

This clonotype was counted only a few times. The rearrangement uses TRBV2 and TRBJ1-1; D is unresolved. This CDR3 is 14 amino acids long. The germline V gene has CDR1 SNHLY and CDR2 FYNNEI. Trimming cost V 5 bases and J 1 base, with 11 bases left between them. CDR3 amino acids: CASSRAPRNTEAFF. The CDR3, as DNA: TGTGCCAGCAGTCGGGCTCCCAGGAACACTGAAGCTTTCTTT.

This clonotype appeared many times. V usage is TRBV5-1 and J usage is TRBJ2-2, with 7 bases identical to TRBD2. The V segment lost 4 bases and the J segment 4 bases; nucleotides outside the gene matches: 10. CDR1 is SGHRS and CDR2 is YFSETQ in the germline V gene. This CDR3 is 16 amino acids long. The CDR3 sequence: CASSVPGGSGTGELFF. CDR3 DNA sequence: TGCGCCAGCAGCGTGCCAGGCGGGAGCGGCACCGGGGAGCTGTTTTTT. Together with reference TRBV5-1 and TRBJ2-2, the CDR3 gives the full variable domain: KAGVTQTPRYLIKTRGQQVTLSCSPISGHRSVSWYQQTPGQGLQFLFEYFSETQRNKGNFPGRFSGRQFSNSRSEMNVSTLELGDSALYLCASSVPGGSGTGELFFGEGSRLTVL.

Only a few counts were recorded for this clonotype. This chain uses TRBV7-6 with TRBJ2-2; D is ambiguous. The germline V gene has CDR1 SGHVS and CDR2 FNYEAQ. This CDR3 region has 13 residues. Trimming removed 3 bases from V and 4 bases from J, with 6 bases in between. The CDR3 DNA follows: TGTGCCAGCAGCTTTTACGGCACCGGGGAGCTGTTTTTT. It translates to CASSFYGTGELFF. Complete variable domain (other parts from reference TRBV7-6 and TRBJ2-2): GAGVSQSPRYKVTKRGQDVALRCDPISGHVSLYWYRQALGQGPEFLTYFNYEAQQDKSGLPNDRFSAERPEGSISTLTIQRTEQRDSAMYRCASSFYGTGELFFGEGSRLTVL.